These 17 T cell receptor beta chains originate from one sample sequenced in a study of glioma-infiltrating T cells. Using RNA template, CDR3s of TCR alpha and beta were amplified with iRepertoire arm-PCR. TCRdb re-called the multiplex PCR reads through MiXCR, storing one row per CDR3 protein. The repertoire holds roughly 100,000 distinct CDR3 sequences, with about 30% as singletons. Sequencing was carried out using glioma tissue, nonneoplastic brain tissue, or PBMCs (not recorded which). Source of these receptors: a human donor with low-grade glioma or glioblastoma, undergoing nonglioma brain surgery, or in good health (not recorded which).

In this sample, this clonotype turned up many times. V is TRBV27 and J is TRBJ1-5; D perhaps matches TRBD1 (6 bases). CDR1 and CDR2 from the germline V gene are MNHEY and SMNVEV (reference sequence). CDR3 size: 15 residues. V was cut by 2 bases and J by 3 bases, with 11 bases left in between. CDR3 nucleotides: TGTGCCAGCAGTTTAAGTGGGGGCCTCAATCAGCCCCAGCATTTT. Its translation: CASSLSGGLNQPQHF.

The chain uses TRBV12-3 or TRBV12-4 and TRBJ2-3; D may be TRBD2 (6 bases). This CDR3 is built from 17 residues. The V gene lost 5 bases and the J gene lost 0 bases, with 18 bases spanning the gap. The CDR3 nucleotides are TGTGCCAGCAGTCCCGGGACTCATTTTTCTAGCACAGATACGCAGTATTTT. Translation: CASSPGTHFSSTDTQYF.

This chain uses TRBV2 with TRBJ2-3, with 11 bases that match TRBD2. Trimming took 9 bases from V and 7 from J; bases not matched to a gene: 12. This CDR3 region has 15 residues. Germline assignment: CDR1 SNHLY and CDR2 FYNNEI. In DNA, the CDR3 is TGTGCCAGTAAAATGGGACTAGCGGTGGGACATACGCAGTATTTT. Its translation is CASKMGLAVGHTQYF.

This clonotype was counted many times. V usage is TRBV15 and J usage is TRBJ2-7; D call uncertain. CDR1 and CDR2 from the germline V gene are LNHNV and YYDKDF (reference sequence). The CDR3 extends over 13 amino acids. Trimming removed 0 bases at V and 2 bases at J, with 5 bases between. The CDR3 here is CATSRDAAYEQYF. The CDR3 DNA follows: TGTGCCACCAGCAGAGACGCAGCCTACGAGCAGTACTTC.

The table lists this clonotype with many counts. V gene TRBV6-1 combines with J gene TRBJ1-1, with 10 bases lining up with TRBD1. The CDR3 spans 14 residues. V shed 6 bases and J 10 bases; nucleotides not matched to a gene: 11. Germline-derived CDR1 and CDR2 are MNHNS and SASEGT. The chain's CDR3 is CASSFPGQGLRAFF. CDR3 sequence (DNA): TGTGCCAGCAGCTTTCCGGGACAGGGGCTAAGAGCTTTCTTT.

On this clonotype: A much larger clone lies a single base off, so this may be a read error. This chain joins TRBV20-1 and TRBJ2-7; possible D gene TRBD1, 5 bases. From germline, CDR1 is DFQATT and CDR2 SNEGSKA (reference sequence). The length of the CDR3 is 12 residues. CDR3 nucleotide sequence: TGCAGCGCTAGAGCAGGGAACTACGAGCGGTACTTC. Protein product: CSARAGNYERYF.

This clonotype appeared many times. The V gene is TRBV20-1, the J gene TRBJ2-7, with TRBD1 matching over 11 bases. Germline V gene data show CDR1 as DFQATT and CDR2 as SNEGSKA (reference sequence). This CDR3 spans 16 amino acids. V lost 3 bases to trimming and J lost 6 bases; unmatched junction nucleotides: 13. CDR3 protein: CSASRKSGQGAREQYF. In nucleotides, the CDR3 is TGCAGTGCTAGTCGGAAGTCTGGACAGGGGGCTCGCGAGCAGTACTTC.

This clonotype was seen at least ten times. The genes are TRBV6-2 or TRBV6-3 and TRBJ1-5; 8 bases line up with TRBD1. V dropped 0 bases and J dropped 7; count of bases not matched to a gene: 2. This CDR3 spans 14 amino acids. Germline assignment: CDR1 MNHEY and CDR2 SVGEGT. CDR3 sequence (DNA): TGTGCCAGCAGTTACTCGGCAGGGGGCCAGCCCCAGCATTTT. The encoded protein is CASSYSAGGQPQHF.

This clonotype appeared a few times. The chain recombines TRBV3-1 with TRBJ1-5, with D unresolved. The germline CDR1 and CDR2 sequences are LGHDT and YNNKEL (reference sequence). V was clipped by 1 base and J by 4 bases, with 8 bases between them. The CDR3 is made up of 14 amino acids. CDR3 amino acids: CASSQGQMNQPQHF. In DNA form, the CDR3 reads TGTGCCAGCAGCCAAGGGCAGATGAATCAGCCCCAGCATTTT.

The sample holds many counts of this clonotype. V gene TRBV27 combines with J gene TRBJ1-1, with D unresolved. Germline CDR1 MNHEY, CDR2 SMNVEV (reference sequence). V lost 0 bases and J 1 base, leaving 3 bases between the germline ends. This CDR3 has 13 amino acids. The CDR3: CASSLSRNTEAFF. Here the CDR3 DNA reads TGTGCCAGCAGTTTATCGAGGAACACTGAAGCTTTCTTT.

Details on this clonotype: This may stem from a read error, because a much larger clone lies one nucleotide away. The chain joins TRBV28 to TRBJ2-7; no reliable D call. Trimming removed 9 bases at V and 6 bases at J, with 12 bases between. The CDR3 consists of 11 residues. Germline assignment: CDR1 MDHEN and CDR2 SYDVKM. The CDR3 protein is CARNSAIEQYF. In nucleotides, the CDR3 is TGTGCCAGAAATTCCGCGATCGAGCAGTACTTC. Supplemented by reference TRBV28 and TRBJ2-7, the full variable domain reads DVKVTQSSRYLVKRTGEKVFLECVQDMDHENMFWYRQDPGLGLRLIYFSYDVKMKEKGDIPEGYSVSREKKERFSLILESASTNQTSMYLCARNSAIEQYFGPGTRLTVT.

For this clonotype: A much larger clone differs from this one at a single base, so this may be a read error. The chain joins TRBV7-9 to TRBJ2-3; no clear D. The CDR3 contains 15 residues. The germline V gene has CDR1 SEHNR and CDR2 FQNEAQ (reference sequence). This CDR3 reads CASSSRTPSTDTRYF. CDR3 nucleotide sequence: TGTGCCAGCAGCTCTCGTACACCCAGCACAGATACGCGGTATTTT.

A note on this clonotype: A read error is possible here, since a much larger clone lies one base away. The CDR3 is CASSQRTGSEALF. CDR3 DNA: TGTGCCAGCAGCCAAAGGACAGGGTCTGAAGCTTTATTT. The chain uses TRBV7-3 and TRBJ1-1, with TRBD1 matching over 8 bases. The germline CDR1 and CDR2 sequences are SGHTA and FQGTGA. This CDR3 comprises 13 residues.

Concerning this clonotype itself: This could be a read error, since a much larger clone is one nucleotide away. The chain has TRBV28 and TRBJ2-6, with D tentatively TRBD1 (5 bases). CDR1 and CDR2 from the germline V gene are MDHEN and SYDVKM. This CDR3 spans 16 amino acids. CDR3 DNA sequence: TGTGCCAGCAGCCTCGACGGCCCCTCTGGGGCCAACGTCCCGACTTTC. Translating gives CASSLDGPSGANVPTF.

This clonotype has a count of ten or more. The chain uses TRBV25-1 and TRBJ2-3; the D is unclear. The V end was cut by 2 bases, the J end by 2 bases, with 8 bases between. The CDR3 spans 14 residues. CDR1 MGHDK and CDR2 SYGVNS come from the germline V gene. The DNA of the CDR3 is TGTGCCAGCAGTGAAAGGCTTAACACAGATACGCAGTATTTT. It encodes CASSERLNTDTQYF.

J is TRBJ2-2 and V is TRBV2, with 8 bases matching TRBD1. The CDR3 spans 13 residues. From germline, CDR1 is SNHLY and CDR2 FYNNEI. V gave up 8 bases and J gave up 7 bases; unmatched junction bases: 6. CDR3 in amino acids: CASAGQGHGELFF. The CDR3 DNA sequence: TGTGCCAGCGCCGGACAGGGTCACGGGGAGCTGTTTTTT.

This clonotype showed up many times. The J gene is TRBJ2-1, the V gene TRBV5-4; 9 bases match TRBD2. CDR1 and CDR2 (germline): SGHNT, YYREEE (reference sequence). CDR3 length: 16 amino acids. The ends lost 2 bases at V and 4 bases at J; junction bases unmatched: 7. CDR3 coding DNA: TGTGCCAGCAGCTTTGACCCAGCGGGGGGTTACAATGAGCAGTTCTTC. Translated, it gives CASSFDPAGGYNEQFF.